The 10 T cell receptor beta chains given below trace back to one sample, sequenced in a study of human T cells and chemical hapten exposure. As for time point: patch test 3, about 24 weeks after DPC sensitization. The treatment here: therapeutic diphenylcyclopropenone sensitization with weekly scalp DPC. Each CDR3 protein gets one entry after TCRdb re-called the RACE reads with MiXCR. This table has about 90,000 distinct CDR3 sequences, approximately 10% appearing once. Material: whole blood, obtained in connection with sensitization to the hapten diphenylcyclopropenone (DPC). These TCRs come from a woman in her thirties with alopecia areata. Some clones in this sample may be carry-over from other donors' samples.

The V and J genes are TRBV7-2 and TRBJ1-3; D perhaps matches TRBD1 (5 bases). Germline lookup yields CDR1 SGHTA and CDR2 FQGNSA. V was clipped by 10 bases and J by 2 bases, with 12 bases between them. The CDR3 is 13 residues long. The CDR3 coding sequence is TGTGCCAACAGGCCCACCCCTGGAAACACCATATATTTT. Protein sequence: CANRPTPGNTIYF. Full variable domain (remainder filled in from reference TRBV7-2 and TRBJ1-3): GAGVSQSPSNKVTEKGKDVELRCDPISGHTALYWYRQSLGQGLEFLIYFQGNSAPDKSGLPSDRFSAERTGGSVSTLTIQRTQQEDSAVYLCANRPTPGNTIYFGEGSWLTVV.

This clonotype was recorded at least ten times. The junction departs from the called germline gene at one end, perhaps through a read error. V gene TRBV10-3 combines with J gene TRBJ2-7, with TRBD1 identical over 7 bases. The CDR3 has 11 amino acids. The germline V gene encodes CDR1 ENHRY and CDR2 SYGVKD. CDR3 amino acids: CAISEGQGVVF. CDR3 DNA sequence: TGTGCCATCAGTGAGGGGCAGGGGGTGGTCTTC.

This clonotype was counted at least ten times. The V and J genes are TRBV14 and TRBJ1-4; TRBD1 might be the D (5 bases). The CDR3 loop spans 16 amino acids. Per the germline V gene, CDR1 is SGHDN and CDR2 is FVKESK. Trimming removed 4 bases from V and 8 bases from J, with 20 bases in between. The CDR3 nucleotides read TGTGCCAGCAGCCGGGGACTCCCCTCCCTAAGGGAAAAACTGTTTTTT. It specifies CASSRGLPSLREKLFF.

This clonotype was picked up a small number of times. The J gene is TRBJ2-3, the V gene TRBV11-2; 7 bases are shared with TRBD2. V shed 5 bases, J shed 4 bases, and the junction held 9 bases outside the gene matches. The CDR3 runs to 15 residues. The germline CDR1 and CDR2 sequences are SGHAT and FQNNGV. CDR3 DNA: TGTGCCAGCAGCATCCCGGGACTACGGGCAGATACGCAGTATTTT. As protein: CASSIPGLRADTQYF.

In this sample, this clonotype turned up many times. The chain carries TRBV2 and TRBJ2-7; 7 nucleotides match TRBD2. There are 14 residues in the CDR3. J gave up 1 base and V 3 bases, and 3 bases lay outside the gene matches. Germline CDR1 and CDR2: SNHLY and FYNNEI. The DNA for the CDR3 is TGTGCCAGCAGTGATTGGACTAGGTCCTACGAGCAGTACGTC. Encoded protein: CASSDWTRSYEQYV.

This clonotype showed up just a few times. The V and J genes are TRBV2 and TRBJ1-5, with a weak D call TRBD1 (5 bases). This CDR3 comprises 14 residues. Trimming shortened V by 2 bases and J by 6 bases, and 11 bases separated the two germline ends. CDR1 is SNHLY, CDR2 FYNNEI, per germline. The CDR3 region is CASSEREGIQPQHF. DNA of the CDR3: TGTGCCAGCAGTGAAAGGGAGGGGATTCAGCCCCAGCATTTT.

In its sample, this clonotype was seen many times. This chain joins TRBV27 and TRBJ2-1; 7 bases align to TRBD1. In germline, CDR1 is MNHEY, CDR2 SMNVEV (reference sequence). V was clipped by 5 bases and J by 8 bases; unmatched bases: 6. This CDR3 region has 13 residues. The CDR3 sequence: CASSRQGLDEQFF. In nucleotides, the CDR3 is TGTGCCAGCAGTAGACAGGGTTTGGATGAGCAGTTCTTC.

This chain uses TRBV18 with TRBJ1-5; D gene ambiguous. Germline CDR1 and CDR2: KGHSH and LQKENI. The V end lost 2 bases, the J end lost 7 bases, and 12 bases lay between the germline ends. This CDR3 contains 14 residues. For the CDR3, the DNA is TGTGCCAGCTCACCAGAGAATCGGATCCAGCCCCAGCATTTT. It codes for CASSPENRIQPQHF.

This clonotype has just a few counts. The chain uses TRBV29-1 and TRBJ2-2; no clear D gene. Germline CDR1 SQVTM, CDR2 ANQGSEA. The CDR3 is made up of 14 amino acids. V lost 4 bases and J lost 0, with 9 bases in between. CDR3 region: CSVVIDSNTGELFF. CDR3 coding DNA: TGCAGCGTTGTTATTGATTCGAACACCGGGGAGCTGTTTTTT.

V and J are TRBV12-3 or TRBV12-4 and TRBJ2-1, with 7 bases lining up with TRBD1. The CDR3 runs 14 residues. Trimming at V came to 6 bases and at J to 6 bases, leaving 8 bases not matched to a gene. The CDR3 loop reads CASRGTDLFNEQFF. CDR3 coding DNA: TGTGCCAGCAGGGGGACAGACCTTTTCAATGAGCAGTTCTTC.